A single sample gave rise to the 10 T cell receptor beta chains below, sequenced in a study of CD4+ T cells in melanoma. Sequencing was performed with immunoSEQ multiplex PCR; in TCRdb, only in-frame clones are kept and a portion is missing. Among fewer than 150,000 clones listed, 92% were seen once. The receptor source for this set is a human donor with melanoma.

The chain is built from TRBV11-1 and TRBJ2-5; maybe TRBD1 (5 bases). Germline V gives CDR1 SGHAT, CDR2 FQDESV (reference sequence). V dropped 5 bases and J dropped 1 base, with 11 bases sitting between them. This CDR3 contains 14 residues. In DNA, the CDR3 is TGTGCCAGCAGCACAGGCGGCAGCCAAGAGACCCAGTACTTC. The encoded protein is CASSTGGSQETQYF.

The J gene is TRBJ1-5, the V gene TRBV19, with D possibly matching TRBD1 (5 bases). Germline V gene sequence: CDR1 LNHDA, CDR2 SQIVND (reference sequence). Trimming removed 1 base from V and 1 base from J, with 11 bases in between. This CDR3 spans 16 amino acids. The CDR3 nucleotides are TGTGCCAGTAGTATAGTTGGACGGGGGAGCAATCAGCCCCAGCATTTT. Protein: CASSIVGRGSNQPQHF.

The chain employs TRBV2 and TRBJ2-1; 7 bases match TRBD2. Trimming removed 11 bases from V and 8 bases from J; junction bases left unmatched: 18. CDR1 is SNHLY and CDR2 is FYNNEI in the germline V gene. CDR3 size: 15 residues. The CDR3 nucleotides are TGTGCCCAGCATTTCGGCGGGGGTCCTTTAGATGAGCAGTTCTTC. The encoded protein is CAQHFGGGPLDEQFF.

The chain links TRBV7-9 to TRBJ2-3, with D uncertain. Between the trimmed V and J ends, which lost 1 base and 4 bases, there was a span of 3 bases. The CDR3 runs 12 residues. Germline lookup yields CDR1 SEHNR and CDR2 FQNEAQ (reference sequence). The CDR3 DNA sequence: TGTGCCAGCAGCTTAGTTTCAGATACGCAGTATTTT. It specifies CASSLVSDTQYF.

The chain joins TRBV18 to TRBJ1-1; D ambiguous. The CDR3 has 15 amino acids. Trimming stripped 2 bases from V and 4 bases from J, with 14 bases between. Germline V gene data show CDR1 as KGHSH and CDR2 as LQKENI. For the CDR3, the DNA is TGTGCCAGCTCACCAAACGGGATCGTGGGCACTGAAGCTTTCTTT. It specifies CASSPNGIVGTEAFF.

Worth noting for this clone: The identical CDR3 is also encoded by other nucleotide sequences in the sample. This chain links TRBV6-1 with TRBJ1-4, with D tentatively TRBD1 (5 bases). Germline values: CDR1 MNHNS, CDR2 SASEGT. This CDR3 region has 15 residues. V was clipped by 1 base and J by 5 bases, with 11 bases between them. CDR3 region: CASSEEGTGNEKLFF. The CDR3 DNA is TGTGCCAGCAGTGAAGAGGGGACGGGGAATGAAAAACTGTTTTTT.

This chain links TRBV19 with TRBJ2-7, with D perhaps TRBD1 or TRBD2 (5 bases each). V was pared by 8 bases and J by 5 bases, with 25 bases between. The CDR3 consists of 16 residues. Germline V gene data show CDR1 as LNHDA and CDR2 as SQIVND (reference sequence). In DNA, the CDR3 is TGTGCCAGTTCTGGGATCGGGACGGGAAAGGATAACGAGCAGTACTTC. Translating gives CASSGIGTGKDNEQYF.

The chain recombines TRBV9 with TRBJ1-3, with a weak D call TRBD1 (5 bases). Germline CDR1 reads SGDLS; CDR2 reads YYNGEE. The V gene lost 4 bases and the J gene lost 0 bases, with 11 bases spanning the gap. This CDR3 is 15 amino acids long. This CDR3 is CASSRDGGSGNTIYF. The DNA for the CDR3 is TGTGCCAGCAGCCGGGACGGCGGCTCTGGAAACACCATATATTTT.

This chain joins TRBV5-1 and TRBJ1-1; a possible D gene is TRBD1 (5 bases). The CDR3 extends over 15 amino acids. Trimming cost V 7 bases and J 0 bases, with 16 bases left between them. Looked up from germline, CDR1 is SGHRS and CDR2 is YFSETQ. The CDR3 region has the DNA TGCGCCAGCCGACGCCGGGGCGAGATGAACACTGAAGCTTTCTTT. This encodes CASRRRGEMNTEAFF. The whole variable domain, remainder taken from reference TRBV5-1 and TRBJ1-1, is KAGVTQTPRYLIKTRGQQVTLSCSPISGHRSVSWYQQTPGQGLQFLFEYFSETQRNKGNFPGRFSGRQFSNSRSEMNVSTLELGDSALYLCASRRRGEMNTEAFFGQGTRLTVV.

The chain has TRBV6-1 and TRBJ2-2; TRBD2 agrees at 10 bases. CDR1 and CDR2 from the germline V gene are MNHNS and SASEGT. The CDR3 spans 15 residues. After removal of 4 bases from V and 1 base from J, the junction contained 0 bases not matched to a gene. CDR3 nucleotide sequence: TGTGCCAGCAGTGCTAGCGGGGGGAACACCGGGGAGCTGTTTTTT. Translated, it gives CASSASGGNTGELFF.